The rows below give T cell receptor beta chains drawn from one sample of a study of T-cell memory formation after mild COVID-19. Using its own MiXCR run on the 5' RACE reads, TCRdb lists one record per CDR3 protein. The sample yields around 300,000 distinct CDR3 sequences, 12% to 15% seen once. Sequenced: PBMCs or a T cell subset sorted from them (not recorded which). Every receptor here comes from a man between 18 and 29 years old who had mild COVID-19 (a few samples of this study predate the infection). Cell type and time point are not known. CDR3s include the opening cysteine and the closing phenylalanine or tryptophan. A D gene is named only where the DNA matches it firmly. Clone sizes are given selectively: once, few, many, or a class where the clone is expanded.

d_call	j_call	clone_size	v_call	cdr3_aa	cdr3_nt
NA	TRBJ2-3	many	TRBV6-2/TRBV6-3	CASSYRSDTQYF	TGTGCCAGCAGTTACCGGTCAGATACGCAGTATTTT
NA	TRBJ1-2	few	TRBV5-1	CASSFWTANYGYTF	TGCGCCAGCAGCTTCTGGACAGCTAACTATGGCTACACCTTC
NA	TRBJ2-7	many	TRBV5-1	CASSWDTTTGEQYF	TGCGCCAGCAGCTGGGACACAACCACGGGCGAGCAGTACTTC
TRBD1	TRBJ2-1	many	TRBV4-3	CASSPGQGSDEQFF	TGCGCCAGCAGCCCCGGACAGGGGTCGGATGAGCAGTTCTTC
TRBD1	TRBJ1-6	NA	TRBV4-3	CASSQESGQGNSPLHF	TGCGCCAGCAGCCAAGAGTCCGGACAGGGGAATTCACCCCTCCACTTT
NA	TRBJ1-3	few	TRBV7-3	CASSLQGSGGNTIYF	TGTGCCAGCAGCTTACAGGGGAGTGGTGGAAACACCATATATTTT
NA	TRBJ2-7	few	TRBV7-9	CASSPYGSYEQYF	TGTGCCAGCAGTCCGTACGGCAGCTACGAGCAGTACTTC
NA	TRBJ1-1	NA	TRBV25-1	CASSEGGSTEAFF	TGTGCCAGCAGTGAGGGGGGGTCCACTGAAGCTTTCTTT
TRBD2	TRBJ2-7	few	TRBV4-1	CASSQTGLAGPYEQYF	TGCGCCAGCAGCCAGACAGGACTAGCGGGCCCATACGAGCAGTACTTC
TRBD2	TRBJ2-1	few	TRBV6-5	CASSSSSGGPFEQFF	TGTGCCAGCAGTTCTTCTAGCGGGGGGCCGTTTGAGCAGTTCTTC
TRBD2	TRBJ2-3	NA	TRBV20-1	CSASGLAGAMGDTQYF	TGCAGTGCGTCGGGACTAGCGGGGGCCATGGGGGATACGCAGTATTTT
NA	TRBJ2-1	NA	TRBV24-1	CATSEIQGNEQFF	TGTGCCACCAGTGAGATCCAGGGCAATGAGCAGTTCTTC
NA	TRBJ1-6	NA	TRBV7-8	CASSLEGRSSPLHF	TGTGCCAGCAGCTTAGAGGGAAGGAGTTCACCCCTCCACTTT
NA	TRBJ1-5	NA	TRBV6-2/TRBV6-3	CASSYRVEAQPQHF	TGTGCCAGCAGTTACAGGGTGGAGGCTCAGCCCCAGCATTTT
NA	TRBJ2-2	many	TRBV5-1	CASSLSYGGTGELFF	TGCGCCAGCAGCTTGTCCTACGGGGGCACCGGGGAGCTGTTTTTT
NA	TRBJ2-7	NA	TRBV13	CASSSSLGQQYF	TGTGCCAGCAGCTCCTCCCTGGGACAGCAGTACTTC
NA	TRBJ1-2	NA	TRBV7-3	CASSLSAGAGGYTF	TGTGCCAGCAGCTTAAGCGCCGGGGCCGGGGGCTACACCTTC
NA	TRBJ1-6	few	TRBV12-3/TRBV12-4	CASRQPAAGSPLHF	TGTGCCAGCAGACAACCAGCAGCGGGTTCACCCCTCCACTTT
NA	TRBJ2-4	many	TRBV4-3	CASSPSVSGLAKNIQYF	TGCGCCAGCAGCCCATCGGTCTCCGGACTTGCCAAAAACATTCAGTACTTC
NA	TRBJ2-5	NA	TRBV7-2	CASSLNGRNQETQYF	TGTGCCAGCAGCTTAAACGGGCGAAACCAAGAGACCCAGTACTTC
NA	TRBJ2-1	few	TRBV27	CAARRDGNNEQFF	TGTGCCGCACGAAGGGATGGTAACAATGAGCAGTTCTTC
NA	TRBJ2-4	few	TRBV5-6	CASSSDGIQYF	TGTGCCAGCAGCTCGGACGGCATTCAGTACTTC
NA	TRBJ2-3	NA	TRBV10-3	CAISVGGQGDTQYF	TGTGCCATCAGTGTGGGGGGCCAGGGGGATACGCAGTATTTT
NA	TRBJ1-2	few	TRBV2	CASSEYKTNYGYTF	TGTGCCAGCAGTGAATACAAGACTAACTATGGCTACACCTTC
TRBD2	TRBJ2-7	NA	TRBV9	CASSDPSGGADEQYF	TGTGCCAGCAGCGACCCTAGCGGGGGGGCCGACGAGCAGTACTTC
NA	TRBJ1-6	many	TRBV4-3	CASSPGSSYNSPLHF	TGCGCCAGCAGCCCAGGGAGCTCCTATAATTCACCCCTCCACTTT
NA	TRBJ1-1	many	TRBV4-3	CASSQEGQMNTEAFF	TGCGCCAGCAGCCAAGAAGGACAGATGAACACTGAAGCTTTCTTT
NA	TRBJ1-2	few	TRBV4-3	CASSQDGLLPGYTF	TGCGCCAGCAGCCAAGACGGGCTCCTGCCAGGCTACACCTTC